This T cell receptor beta chain was sequenced for a study of shared clonotypes between healthy human individuals. Study observations and caveats: The sole specimen, blood, was sampled, and tissue repertoires likely differ.

Sequencing was performed with immunoSEQ multiplex PCR; in TCRdb, only in-frame clones are kept and a portion is missing. The sample lists around 990,000 clones, 70% to 85% occurring once. Comment on this clone: Its antigen is not identified.

Germline V CDR1 and CDR2: MRHNA, SNTAGT. J lost 2 bases, V lost 7 bases, and 3 bases had no gene match. The CDR3 consists of 16 residues. Specimen: memory CD4+ T cells from PBMCs. This sample's subset: CD45RA-negative fraction. The clonotype originates from a young man in good health. Some clones in this sample may be carry-over from other donors' samples. The V and J genes are TRBV6-4 and TRBJ2-6; 12 bases align to TRBD2. The CDR3 DNA is TGTGCCAGCACGACTAGCGGGAGACCTGGGGCCAACGTCCTGACTTTC. It is translated as CASTTSGRPGANVLTF.